One and the same sample provided the 19 T cell receptor beta chains below, sequenced in a study of T cells after yellow fever vaccination. MiXCR, run by TCRdb on the 5' RACE reads, gives a single entry per CDR3 protein. Altogether some 500,000 distinct CDR3 sequences are present, roughly 13% being singletons, with the ten largest covering 11% to 15%. Sequencing used PBMCs, obtained on the day of the yellow fever booster vaccination. The receptors were gathered from a man aged 25-45 years who received the YFV17D yellow fever vaccine.

This clonotype was picked up many times. The chain is built from TRBV7-2 and TRBJ2-1; no reliable D call. The V gene's germline CDR1 is SGHTA and CDR2 FQGNSA. V gave up 5 bases and J gave up 7 bases, with 12 bases separating them. The CDR3 has 13 amino acids. CDR3 region: CASSQGPNNEQFF. The CDR3 DNA is TGTGCCAGCAGCCAAGGGCCAAATAATGAGCAGTTCTTC.

This clonotype was seen a handful of times. The genes are TRBV20-1 and TRBJ2-7; 9 positions agree with TRBD2. Looked up from germline, CDR1 is DFQATT and CDR2 is SNEGSKA (reference sequence). Losses at the gene ends were 2 bases for V and 7 bases for J; bases not matched to a gene: 15. The CDR3 contains 16 residues. CDR3 nucleotides: TGCAGTGCTAGACCGTCCCTAGCGGGACGCCTGGGGGAGCAGTACTTC. This encodes CSARPSLAGRLGEQYF.

This clonotype was found a few times. The chain links TRBV20-1 to TRBJ1-1; maybe TRBD1 (6 bases). Germline assignment: CDR1 DFQATT and CDR2 SNEGSKA (reference sequence). The length of the CDR3 is 15 residues. The germline V and J ends were trimmed by 0 bases and 0 bases, with 11 bases remaining between them. In DNA form, the CDR3 reads TGCAGTGCTAGAGAAGGGGGGGCGGTGAACACTGAAGCTTTCTTT. Its translation is CSAREGGAVNTEAFF.

This clonotype was seen ten or more times. In nucleotides, the CDR3 is TGTGCCAGCAGCTTACGCCTCTCCCCCAATGAGCAGTTCTTC. Translating it yields CASSLRLSPNEQFF. This chain joins TRBV7-2 and TRBJ2-1; no reliable D call. Deletions cut 2 bases from V and 6 bases from J, with 11 bases between. This CDR3 is built from 14 residues. CDR1 and CDR2 (germline): SGHTA, FQGNSA.

The V and J genes are TRBV7-2 and TRBJ2-7, with D unresolved. There are 15 residues in the CDR3. Germline CDR1 reads SGHTA; CDR2 reads FQGNSA. Trimming removed 3 bases at V and 0 bases at J, with 12 bases between. This chain's CDR3 is CASSLESHNSYEQYF. CDR3 DNA sequence: TGTGCCAGCAGCTTGGAGAGTCACAACTCCTACGAGCAGTACTTC.

Only a few counts were recorded for this clonotype. The chain is built from TRBV5-1 and TRBJ2-1; D gene ambiguous. V was trimmed by 0 bases and J by 0 bases, leaving 7 bases between them. Germline V CDR1 and CDR2: SGHRS, YFSETQ. CDR3 size: 15 residues. The CDR3 sequence is CASSLASSSYNEQFF. The DNA for the CDR3 is TGCGCCAGCAGCTTGGCATCGAGCTCCTACAATGAGCAGTTCTTC.

The gene calls are TRBV28 and TRBJ1-5; no definite D call. Trimming took 3 bases from V and 5 from J, leaving 8 bases between them. CDR1 is MDHEN and CDR2 is SYDVKM in the germline V gene. This CDR3 has 13 amino acids. The DNA of the CDR3 is TGTGCCAGCAGTTTTGGAGTCGATCAGCCCCAGCATTTT. Translation: CASSFGVDQPQHF.

This clonotype was counted between two and nine times. V usage is TRBV7-9 and J usage is TRBJ2-4, with 9 bases aligning to TRBD1. Germline CDR1 is SEHNR and CDR2 is FQNEAQ (reference sequence). After removal of 2 bases from V and 8 bases from J, the junction contained 1 base not matched to a gene. This CDR3 comprises 13 residues. The CDR3 DNA reads TGTGCCAGCAGCTTACGACAGGGGGACATTCAGTACTTC. Translated: CASSLRQGDIQYF.

This clonotype was seen once. V gene TRBV19 combines with J gene TRBJ2-7; tentative D call: TRBD1 (6 bases). Looked up from germline, CDR1 is LNHDA and CDR2 is SQIVND (reference sequence). This CDR3 is built from 16 residues. V was clipped by 6 bases and J by 4 bases, with 22 bases between them. This CDR3 is CASRVRGVGGPYEQYF. The CDR3 DNA reads TGTGCCAGTAGGGTCAGGGGCGTTGGGGGCCCATACGAGCAGTACTTC.

The table lists this clonotype with a few counts. The chain employs TRBV7-9 and TRBJ2-1; 11 bases match TRBD1. Germline values: CDR1 SEHNR, CDR2 FQNEAQ (reference sequence). The CDR3 totals 16 residues. With 0 bases clipped from V and 7 bases from J, the junction kept 5 bases outside the gene matches. CDR3 sequence (DNA): TGTGCCAGCAGCTTAGCGCCTCGGGACAGGGGGAATGAGCAGTTCTTC. This sequence encodes CASSLAPRDRGNEQFF.

This clonotype was counted ten times or more. This rearrangement joins TRBV3-1 to TRBJ2-7; 9 nucleotides align to TRBD2. With 0 bases clipped from V and 2 bases from J, the junction kept 5 bases outside the gene matches. The V gene's germline CDR1 is LGHDT and CDR2 YNNKEL (reference sequence). The CDR3 runs to 16 residues. The CDR3 DNA reads as TGTGCCAGCAGCCAAGAACAAGCGGGAGGACCCTACGAGCAGTACTTC. Encoded protein: CASSQEQAGGPYEQYF.

This chain joins TRBV2 and TRBJ2-1, with D possibly TRBD1 on 6 matching bases. This CDR3 region has 14 residues. Trimming removed 6 bases at V and 7 bases at J, with 16 bases between. Germline V CDR1 and CDR2: SNHLY, FYNNEI. The CDR3 DNA sequence: TGTGCCAGCAGGAGGGGGACCCGGGGAAATGAGCAGTTCTTC. Amino acids: CASRRGTRGNEQFF.

This chain uses TRBV3-1 with TRBJ2-5, with TRBD2 as a possible D gene (6 bases). The CDR3 contains 16 residues. Germline CDR1 reads LGHDT; CDR2 reads YNNKEL (reference sequence). Trimming took off 1 base at V and 5 bases at J, with 17 bases between the two ends. CDR3 sequence: CASSQVSAGWRETQYF. The CDR3 DNA is TGTGCCAGCAGCCAAGTGTCGGCGGGATGGAGGGAGACCCAGTACTTC.

The chain has TRBV29-1 and TRBJ1-2; D is perhaps TRBD1 (6 bases). The CDR3 has 13 residues. Looked up from germline, CDR1 is SQVTM and CDR2 is ANQGSEA. V lost 5 bases and J lost 5, with 15 bases in between. The CDR3 nucleotides read TGCAGCGTTAGCAGGGGCTCTACATATGGCTACACCTTC. The encoded protein is CSVSRGSTYGYTF.

V is TRBV15 and J is TRBJ2-3, with D maybe TRBD2 (7 bases). The V end lost 8 bases, the J end lost 5 bases, and 23 bases lay between the germline ends. CDR1 and CDR2 from the germline V gene are LNHNV and YYDKDF (reference sequence). The CDR3 runs 16 residues. CDR3 residues: CATSRFLGGRRDTQYF. The CDR3 DNA reads TGTGCCACCTCGCGCTTTTTGGGGGGGCGGAGAGATACGCAGTATTTT.

The chain is built from TRBV20-1 and TRBJ2-3, with TRBD1 matching 9 bases. V was pared by 1 base and J by 2 bases, with 4 bases of the junction left unmatched. CDR3 size: 15 residues. The germline V gene has CDR1 DFQATT and CDR2 SNEGSKA (reference sequence). This chain's CDR3 is CSARGDRAFTDTQYF. CDR3 DNA: TGCAGTGCTAGAGGGGACAGGGCTTTCACAGATACGCAGTATTTT.

The chain is built from TRBV5-1 and TRBJ1-5; TRBD1 agrees at 7 bases. Germline V gene data show CDR1 as SGHRS and CDR2 as YFSETQ. The CDR3 sequence is 15 residues long. V lost 5 bases and J lost 3; bases outside the gene matches: 8. The CDR3 protein is CASSRQGDPNQPQHF. CDR3 nucleotides: TGCGCCAGCAGTCGACAGGGAGACCCCAATCAGCCCCAGCATTTT.

V usage is TRBV6-5 and J usage is TRBJ2-1; no reliable D call. With 3 bases removed from V and 0 bases from J, the gap between germline ends came to 15 bases. Germline V gives CDR1 MNHEY, CDR2 SVGAGI. The CDR3 consists of 17 residues. The CDR3, as DNA: TGTGCCAGCAGTTATCTTAGGCCAGCATCCTCCTACAATGAGCAGTTCTTC. Encoded protein: CASSYLRPASSYNEQFF.

This clonotype was recorded a few times. The chain couples TRBV19 to TRBJ2-3, with TRBD2 identical over 9 bases. The CDR3 length is 15 residues. Trimming took 7 bases from V and 1 from J; bases not matched to a gene: 6. The germline gives CDR1 LNHDA, CDR2 SQIVND (reference sequence). DNA for the CDR3: TGTGCCAGTACCCATAGCGGGAGTGGCACAGATACGCAGTATTTT. As protein: CASTHSGSGTDTQYF.